A single sample gave rise to the 3 T cell receptor beta chains below, sequenced in a study of a mutant IDH1 vaccine in newly diagnosed glioma. Their recognized antigens are unknown. Produced via immunoSEQ multiplex PCR; TCRdb's table is partial and in-frame only. The sample holds about 42,000 clones; approximately 85% are singletons and the top ten take around 1.7%. Indicated time point: week 5, during vaccination. One vaccine dose held 300 ug of mutant IDH1 20-mer peptide and came with topical imiquimod. The starting material was PBMCs, obtained from a glioma patient whose treatment included an IDH1 peptide vaccine. These receptors were obtained from a man aged 35-49 years with glioma.

The chain uses TRBV28 and TRBJ1-4; 7 nucleotides agree with TRBD1. The V segment lost 0 bases and the J segment 5 bases; nucleotides outside the gene matches: 6. This CDR3 is built from 16 residues. From germline, CDR1 is MDHEN and CDR2 SYDVKM. CDR3 sequence (DNA): TGTGCCAGCAGTTTATGGGGGGACAGTGACAATGAAAAACTGTTTTTT. It translates to CASSLWGDSDNEKLFF.

This chain connects TRBV2 to TRBJ2-7, with 9 bases that match TRBD2. CDR1 SNHLY and CDR2 FYNNEI come from the germline V gene. The CDR3 is 17 residues long. The V and J ends lost 3 bases and 0 bases, in that order; junction bases with no gene match: 9. In DNA, the CDR3 is TGTGCCAGCAGTGAGAGGCCGCCTAGCGGGGTCTCCTACGAGCAGTACTTC. It yields the protein CASSERPPSGVSYEQYF.

This chain connects TRBV5-1 to TRBJ1-1, with D uncertain. The germline V gene has CDR1 SGHRS and CDR2 YFSETQ. The ends were cut back, 7 bases at V and 4 bases at J, with 14 bases in the middle. The CDR3 spans 13 residues. DNA for the CDR3: TGCGCCAGCCGCCCTGGCGGAGGCACTGAAGCTTTCTTT. Its protein is CASRPGGGTEAFF.